The 11 T cell receptor beta chains presented below share a single source sample, sequenced in a study of CD8+CD57+ T cells in acquired aplastic anemia. Whoever was chosen for sequencing had shown CD8+CD57+ cell expansion by flow cytometry. According to the study, genomic DNA was the template for TCR beta VDJ and CDR3 profiling. One entry per CDR3 protein results from TCRdb running MiXCR on the reads. The table lists 400,000 to 600,000 distinct CDR3 sequences, around 32% of them singletons. Source material: sorted CD4+, CD8+, or CD8+CD57+ T cells (not recorded which) from PBMCs. Every receptor here comes from a human donor with aplastic anemia.

V and J are TRBV10-3 and TRBJ1-6; a possible D gene is TRBD1 (6 bases). The CDR3 runs 13 residues. Trimming removed 3 bases from V and 7 bases from J, with 7 bases in between. Germline CDR1 ENHRY, CDR2 SYGVKD. The DNA for the CDR3 is TGTGCCATCAGTGAAAGGGGGAATTCACCCCTCCACTTT. This sequence encodes CAISERGNSPLHF.

This clonotype occurred many times. The J gene is TRBJ1-2, the V gene TRBV7-2; D gene uncertain. Looked up from germline, CDR1 is SGHTA and CDR2 is FQGNSA. The CDR3 is made up of 15 amino acids. V lost 5 bases to trimming and J lost 4 bases, with 17 bases between them. CDR3 protein: CASSNLQAAAYGYTF. The CDR3 DNA sequence: TGTGCCAGCAGCAACCTGCAGGCTGCGGCCTATGGCTACACCTTC.

This clonotype was seen a handful of times. The chain joins TRBV9 to TRBJ2-5; 15 bases are shared with TRBD2. Germline loops: CDR1 SGDLS, CDR2 YYNGEE. V lost 4 bases, J lost 5 bases, and 6 bases stayed unmatched. CDR3 size: 16 residues. The chain's CDR3 is CASSPRTSGGAETQYF. Written as DNA, the CDR3 is TGTGCCAGCAGCCCAAGGACTAGCGGGGGGGCGGAGACCCAGTACTTC.

On this clonotype itself: Mismatch with germline at one junction end may stem from a read error. The V and J genes are TRBV12-3 or TRBV12-4 and TRBJ1-2; D not certain. The CDR3 runs 14 residues. Here the CDR3 DNA reads TGTGCCGGCAGTTTCCGGAGCCATCCCGGCGGCTACACCTTC. Protein sequence: CAGSFRSHPGGYTF.

Ten or more counts support this clonotype. The gene calls are TRBV7-2 and TRBJ1-1; 9 bases map to TRBD1. The length of the CDR3 is 12 residues. Looked up from germline, CDR1 is SGHTA and CDR2 is FQGNSA. V shed 5 bases and J 11 bases; nucleotides not matched to a gene: 6. This chain's CDR3 is CASSLRTGEAFF. CDR3 nucleotide sequence: TGTGCCAGCAGCCTTCGGACAGGGGAGGCTTTCTTT.

This clonotype came up many times. The chain uses TRBV9 and TRBJ2-7, with a tentative D call TRBD1 (5 bases). CDR1 is SGDLS, CDR2 YYNGEE, per germline. CDR3 length equals 15 residues. V shed 3 bases and J shed 5 bases, with 18 bases lying between them. The CDR3 sequence: CASSARNDSFNEQYF. The CDR3 DNA follows: TGTGCCAGCAGCGCCCGAAACGACAGTTTCAACGAGCAGTACTTC.

This chain joins TRBV27 and TRBJ1-5; 9 bases are shared with TRBD1. V was pared by 5 bases and J by 9 bases, with 11 bases of the junction left unmatched. This CDR3 has 15 amino acids. The germline V gene has CDR1 MNHEY and CDR2 SMNVEV (reference sequence). The CDR3 spells CASSPRDRDVWPQHF. The CDR3 DNA reads TGTGCCAGCAGTCCCAGGGACAGGGACGTTTGGCCCCAGCATTTT.

Comment on this clonotype: In this CDR3 the conserved last residue, phenylalanine or tryptophan, is missing, so a read error is likely. The chain joins TRBV12-3 or TRBV12-4 to TRBJ2-4; D is undetermined. The CDR3 loop spans 14 amino acids. Trimming left V 3 bases short and J 0 bases short, with 6 bases between. The CDR3 is CASSFGLAKNIQYL. The DNA of the CDR3 is TGTGCCAGCAGTTTTGGGCTAGCCAAAAACATTCAGTACCTC.

This chain links TRBV4-1 with TRBJ1-2, with 8 bases lining up with TRBD1. CDR3 length: 15 amino acids. Germline CDR1 reads MGHRA; CDR2 reads YSYEKL. V lost 3 bases and J lost 6; bases outside the gene matches: 9. The CDR3 reads CASSHRQGRGDGYTF. The CDR3 DNA reads TGCGCCAGCAGCCACCGACAGGGGCGCGGCGATGGCTACACCTTC.

In this sample, this clonotype turned up a few times. The rearrangement joins TRBV11-2 to TRBJ1-3, with a weak D call TRBD1 (5 bases). Trimming shortened V by 2 bases and J by 2 bases, and 10 bases separated the two germline ends. Germline CDR1 and CDR2: SGHAT and FQNNGV. This CDR3 has 15 residues. This chain's CDR3 is CASSLLGTPGNTIYF. CDR3 bases: TGTGCCAGCAGCTTATTAGGGACCCCTGGAAACACCATATATTTT.

In this sample, this clonotype turned up a few times. The V call is TRBV11-2, the J call TRBJ1-2, with TRBD1 as a possible D gene (5 bases). The germline gives CDR1 SGHAT, CDR2 FQNNGV. V was pared by 9 bases and J by 8 bases, with 25 bases between. CDR3 length equals 15 residues. In DNA, the CDR3 is TGTGCCAGTTCAAAATTAACGGGGACCGATAGCGGCTACACCTTC. This gives the protein CASSKLTGTDSGYTF.